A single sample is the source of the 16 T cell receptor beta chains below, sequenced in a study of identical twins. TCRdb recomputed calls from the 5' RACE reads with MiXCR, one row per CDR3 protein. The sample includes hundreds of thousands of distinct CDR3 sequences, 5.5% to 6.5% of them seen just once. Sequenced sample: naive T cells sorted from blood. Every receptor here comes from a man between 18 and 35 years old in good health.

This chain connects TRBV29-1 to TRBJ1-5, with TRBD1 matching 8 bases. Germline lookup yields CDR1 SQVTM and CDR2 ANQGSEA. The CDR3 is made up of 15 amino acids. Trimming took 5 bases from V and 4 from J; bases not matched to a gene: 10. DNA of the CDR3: TGCAGCGTTTTCCCCAGGGGGCGCGGGAATCAGCCCCAGCATTTT. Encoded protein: CSVFPRGRGNQPQHF.

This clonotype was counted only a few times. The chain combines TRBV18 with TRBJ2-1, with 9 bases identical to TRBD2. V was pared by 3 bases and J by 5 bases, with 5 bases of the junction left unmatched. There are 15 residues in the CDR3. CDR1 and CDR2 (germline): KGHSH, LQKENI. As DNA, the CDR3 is TGTGCCAGCTCACCTGCGGGACTAGCCAACAATGAGCAGTTCTTC. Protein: CASSPAGLANNEQFF.

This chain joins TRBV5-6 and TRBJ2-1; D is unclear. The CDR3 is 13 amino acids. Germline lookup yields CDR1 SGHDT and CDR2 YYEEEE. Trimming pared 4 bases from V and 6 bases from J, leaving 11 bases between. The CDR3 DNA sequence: TGTGCCAGCAGCCGCGTGCCGGTCAATGAGCAGTTCTTC. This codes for CASSRVPVNEQFF.

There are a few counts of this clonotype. The CDR3 reads CSRLRQGADGYTF. The CDR3 DNA follows: TGCAGCAGATTGAGACAGGGGGCCGATGGCTACACCTTC. The chain employs TRBV20-1 and TRBJ1-2; the match to TRBD1 covers 10 bases. The germline V gene encodes CDR1 DFQATT and CDR2 SNEGSKA (reference sequence). CDR3 length: 13 residues.

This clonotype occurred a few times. This chain's CDR3 is CSARTGVEAFF. The CDR3 DNA reads TGCAGTGCTAGAACAGGGGTTGAAGCTTTCTTT. The chain joins TRBV20-1 to TRBJ1-1; 7 nucleotides match TRBD1. Germline V gene lookup returns CDR1 DFQATT and CDR2 SNEGSKA (reference sequence). The CDR3 loop spans 11 amino acids. V lost 2 bases to trimming and J lost 7 bases; unmatched junction nucleotides: 1.

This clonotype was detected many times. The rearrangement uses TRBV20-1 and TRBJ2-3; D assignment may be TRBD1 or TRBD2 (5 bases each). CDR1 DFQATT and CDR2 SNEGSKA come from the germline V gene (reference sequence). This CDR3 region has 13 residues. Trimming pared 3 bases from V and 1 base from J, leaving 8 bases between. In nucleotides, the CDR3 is TGCAGTGCTAGGGGGGTAGGCACAGATACGCAGTATTTT. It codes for CSARGVGTDTQYF.

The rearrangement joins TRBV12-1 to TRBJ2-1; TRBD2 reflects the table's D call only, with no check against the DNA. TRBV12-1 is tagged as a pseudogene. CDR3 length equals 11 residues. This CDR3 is CASTLGLKQFF. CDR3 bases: TGTGCCAGCACCCTCGGACTAAAGCAGTTCTTC.

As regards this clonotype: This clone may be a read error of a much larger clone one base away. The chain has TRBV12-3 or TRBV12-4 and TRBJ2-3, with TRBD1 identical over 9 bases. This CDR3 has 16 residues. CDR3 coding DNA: TGTGCCACCCGAAAGATCACAGGGGGCCTCACAGATGCGCAGTATTTT. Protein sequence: CATRKITGGLTDAQYF.

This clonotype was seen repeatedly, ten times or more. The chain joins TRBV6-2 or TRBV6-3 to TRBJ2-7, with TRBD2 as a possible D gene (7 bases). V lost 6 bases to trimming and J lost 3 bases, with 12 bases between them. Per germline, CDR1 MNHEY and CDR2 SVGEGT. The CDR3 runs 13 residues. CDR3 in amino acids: CASRQGGVYEQYF. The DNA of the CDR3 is TGTGCCAGCAGACAGGGAGGGGTCTACGAGCAGTACTTC.

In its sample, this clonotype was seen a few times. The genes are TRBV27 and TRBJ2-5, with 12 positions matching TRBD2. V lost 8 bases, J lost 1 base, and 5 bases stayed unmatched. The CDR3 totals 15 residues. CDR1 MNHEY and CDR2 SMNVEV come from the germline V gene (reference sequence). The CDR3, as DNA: TGTGCCAGCGGGCTAGCGGGAGGGTCCCAAGAGACCCAGTACTTC. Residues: CASGLAGGSQETQYF.

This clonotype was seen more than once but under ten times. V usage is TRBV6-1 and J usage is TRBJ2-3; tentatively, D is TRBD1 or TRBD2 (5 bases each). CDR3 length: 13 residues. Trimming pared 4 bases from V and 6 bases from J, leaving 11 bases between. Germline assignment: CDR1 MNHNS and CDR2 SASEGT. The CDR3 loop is CASSGDPKDTQYF. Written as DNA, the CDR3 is TGTGCCAGCAGTGGGGACCCCAAGGATACGCAGTATTTT.

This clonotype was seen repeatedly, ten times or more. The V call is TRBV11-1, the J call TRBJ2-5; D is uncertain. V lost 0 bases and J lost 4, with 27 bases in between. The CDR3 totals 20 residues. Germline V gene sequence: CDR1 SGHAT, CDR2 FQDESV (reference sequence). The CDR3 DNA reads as TGTGCCAGCAGCTTAGCGCGGTACAGTAAAGCAAGATCGTTCGGAGAGACCCAGTACTTC. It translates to CASSLARYSKARSFGETQYF.

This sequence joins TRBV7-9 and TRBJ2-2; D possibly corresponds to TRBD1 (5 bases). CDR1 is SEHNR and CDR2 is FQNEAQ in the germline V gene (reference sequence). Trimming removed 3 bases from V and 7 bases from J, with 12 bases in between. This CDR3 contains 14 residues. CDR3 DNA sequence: TGTGCCAGCAGCTTGGACACCCTCTTCGGGGAGCTGTTTTTT. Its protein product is CASSLDTLFGELFF.

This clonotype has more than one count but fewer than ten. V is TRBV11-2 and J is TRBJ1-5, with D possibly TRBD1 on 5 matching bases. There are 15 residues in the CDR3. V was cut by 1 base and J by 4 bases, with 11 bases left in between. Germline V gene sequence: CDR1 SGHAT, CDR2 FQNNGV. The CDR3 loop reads CASSLGRQGNQPQHF. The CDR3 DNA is TGTGCCAGCAGCTTAGGCCGCCAGGGTAATCAGCCCCAGCATTTT.

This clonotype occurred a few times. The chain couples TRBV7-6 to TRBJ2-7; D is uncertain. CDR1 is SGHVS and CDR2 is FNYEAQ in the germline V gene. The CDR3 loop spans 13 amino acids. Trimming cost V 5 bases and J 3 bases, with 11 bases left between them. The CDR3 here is CASSVYPSYEQYV. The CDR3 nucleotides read TGTGCCAGCAGCGTCTACCCTAGCTACGAGCAGTACGTC.

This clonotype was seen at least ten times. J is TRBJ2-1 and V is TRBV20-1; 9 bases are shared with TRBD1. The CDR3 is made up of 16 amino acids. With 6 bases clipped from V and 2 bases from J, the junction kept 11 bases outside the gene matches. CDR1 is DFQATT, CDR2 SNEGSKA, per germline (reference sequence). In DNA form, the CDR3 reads TGCAGTGCGGGAATGCCGGGACAGGGACCCTACAATGAGCAGTTCTTC. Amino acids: CSAGMPGQGPYNEQFF.